The TCR beta chain under discussion was sequenced for a study of blood T cell repertoires in COVID-19. About the research overall: Some COVID-19 samples were acute and others convalescent; all came from the United States, Italy and Spain.

In germline, CDR1 is LGHNA, CDR2 YNFKEQ. The CDR3 sequence is 16 residues long. V lost 0 bases and J lost 6, with 12 bases in between. In the study's own analysis: Quantification of nucleated cells was approximated via reference gene primer amplification. Profiling relied on immunoSEQ multiplex PCR, and the TCRdb table lists in-frame clones only, not all of them. From that table come the V and J calls and clone size; the DNA was used to work out D and trimming. Among about 100,000 clones listed, roughly nine tenths were seen once. The sequencing input was peripheral blood. The V and J genes are TRBV4-2 and TRBJ1-6; perhaps TRBD1 as D (6 bases). The sequence was obtained from a man aged 45 to 65 with active COVID-19. The chain's CDR3 is CASSQDVQGGNSPLHF. CDR3 DNA: TGTGCCAGCAGCCAAGATGTTCAAGGGGGTAATTCACCCCTCCACTTT.